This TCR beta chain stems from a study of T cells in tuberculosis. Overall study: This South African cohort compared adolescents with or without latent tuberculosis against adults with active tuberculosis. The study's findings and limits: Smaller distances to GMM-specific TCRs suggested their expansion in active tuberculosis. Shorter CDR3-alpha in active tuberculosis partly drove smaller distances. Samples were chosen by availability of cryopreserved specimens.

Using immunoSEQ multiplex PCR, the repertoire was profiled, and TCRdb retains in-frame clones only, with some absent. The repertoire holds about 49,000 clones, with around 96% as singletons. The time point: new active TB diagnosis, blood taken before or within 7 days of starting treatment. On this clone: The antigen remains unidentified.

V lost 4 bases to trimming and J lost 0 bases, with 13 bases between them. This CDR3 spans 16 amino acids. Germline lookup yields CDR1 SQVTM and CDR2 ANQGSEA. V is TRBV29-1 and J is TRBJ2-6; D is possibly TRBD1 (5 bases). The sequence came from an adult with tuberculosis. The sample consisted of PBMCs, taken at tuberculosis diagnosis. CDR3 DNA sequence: TGCAGCGTTGTGGGTACCCAGGGCTCTGGGGCCAACGTCCTGACTTTC. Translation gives CSVVGTQGSGANVLTF.